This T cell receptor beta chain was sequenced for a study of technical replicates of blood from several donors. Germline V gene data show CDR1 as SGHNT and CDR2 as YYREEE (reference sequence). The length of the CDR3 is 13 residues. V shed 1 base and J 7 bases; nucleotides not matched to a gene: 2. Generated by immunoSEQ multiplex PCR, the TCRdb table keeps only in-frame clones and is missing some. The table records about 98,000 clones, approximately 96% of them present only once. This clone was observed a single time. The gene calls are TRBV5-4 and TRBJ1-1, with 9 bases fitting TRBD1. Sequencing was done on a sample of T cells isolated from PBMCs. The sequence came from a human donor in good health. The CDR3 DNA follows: TGTGCCAGCAGCTTGACAGGGGGCGTTGAAGCTTTCTTT. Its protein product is CASSLTGGVEAFF.